This TCR beta chain appears in the sequencing data of a study of blood T cell repertoires in COVID-19. Each participant's cohort was designated according to participant-reported clinical history. Sequencing was performed with immunoSEQ multiplex PCR; in TCRdb, only in-frame clones are kept and a portion is missing. Of some 340,000 clones listed, 75% to 90% are singletons. The sample taken for sequencing was PBMCs or T cells enriched from blood (not recorded which). The origin of this receptor is a woman in her forties or fifties who had recovered from COVID-19.

The CDR3 loop reads CASSPSGGARNTIYF. CDR3 DNA sequence: TGTGCCAGTAGTCCGTCAGGGGGCGCGAGAAACACCATATATTTT. The chain combines TRBV19 with TRBJ1-3; TRBD1 matches 8 bases. The CDR3 extends over 15 amino acids. Germline V gene lookup returns CDR1 LNHDA and CDR2 SQIVND (reference sequence). With 5 bases clipped from V and 5 bases from J, the junction kept 8 bases outside the gene matches.